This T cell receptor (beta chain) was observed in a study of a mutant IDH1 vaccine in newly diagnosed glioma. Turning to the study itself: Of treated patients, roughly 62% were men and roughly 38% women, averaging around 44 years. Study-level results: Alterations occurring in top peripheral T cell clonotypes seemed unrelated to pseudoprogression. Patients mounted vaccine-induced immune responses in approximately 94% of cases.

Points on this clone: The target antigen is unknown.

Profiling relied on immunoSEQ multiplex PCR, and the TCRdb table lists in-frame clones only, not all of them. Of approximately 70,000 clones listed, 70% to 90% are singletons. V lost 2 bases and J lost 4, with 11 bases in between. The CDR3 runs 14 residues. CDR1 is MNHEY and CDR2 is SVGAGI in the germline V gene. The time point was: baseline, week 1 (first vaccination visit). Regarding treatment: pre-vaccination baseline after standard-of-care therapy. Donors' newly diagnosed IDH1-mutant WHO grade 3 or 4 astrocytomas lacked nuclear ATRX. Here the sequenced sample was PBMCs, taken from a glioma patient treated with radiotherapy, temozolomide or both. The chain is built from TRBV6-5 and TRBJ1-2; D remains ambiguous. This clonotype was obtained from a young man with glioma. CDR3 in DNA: TGTGCCAGCAGTTACCGCGGGCCGAGCTATGGCTACACCTTC. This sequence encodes CASSYRGPSYGYTF.